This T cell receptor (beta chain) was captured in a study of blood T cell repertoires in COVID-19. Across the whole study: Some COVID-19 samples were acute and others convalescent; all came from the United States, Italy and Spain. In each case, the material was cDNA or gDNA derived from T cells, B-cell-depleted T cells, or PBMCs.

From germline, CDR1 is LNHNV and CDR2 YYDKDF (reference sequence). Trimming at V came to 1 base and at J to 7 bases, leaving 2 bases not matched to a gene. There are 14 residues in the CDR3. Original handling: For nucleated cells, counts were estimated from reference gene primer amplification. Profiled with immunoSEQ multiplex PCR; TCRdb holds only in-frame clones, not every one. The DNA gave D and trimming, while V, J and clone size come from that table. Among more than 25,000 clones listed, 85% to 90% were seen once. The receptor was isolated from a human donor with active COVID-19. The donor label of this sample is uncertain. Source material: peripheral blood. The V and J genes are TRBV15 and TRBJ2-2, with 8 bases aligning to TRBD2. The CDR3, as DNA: TGTGCCACCAGCAGAGCTCTAGCGGGCGGGGAGCTGTTTTTT. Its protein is CATSRALAGGELFF.